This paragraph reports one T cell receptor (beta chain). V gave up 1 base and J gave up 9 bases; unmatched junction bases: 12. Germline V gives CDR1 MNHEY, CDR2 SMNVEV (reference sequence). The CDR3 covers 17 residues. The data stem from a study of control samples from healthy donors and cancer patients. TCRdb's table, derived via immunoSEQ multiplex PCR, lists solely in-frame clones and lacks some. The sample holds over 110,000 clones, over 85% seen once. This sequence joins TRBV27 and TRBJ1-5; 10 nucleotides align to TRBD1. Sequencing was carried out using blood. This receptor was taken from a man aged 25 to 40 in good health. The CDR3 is CASSLLGTGEFPRPQHF. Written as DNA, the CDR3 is TGTGCCAGCAGTTTATTAGGGACAGGGGAGTTCCCCAGGCCCCAGCATTTT.